This note documents a single T cell receptor (beta chain) sequence. The antigen is not known. The data were taken from a study of CD8 T cells in Susac syndrome. Findings and caveats of the study: It was acknowledged in the study that its TCR sequencing and HLA analysis involved a relatively small number of individuals.

Random hexamers served to reverse transcribe roughly 0.45 to 1 ug RNA. MiXCR, applied by TCRdb to the immunoSEQ multiplex PCR reads, yields one record per CDR3 protein. The repertoire includes 160,000 or so distinct CDR3 sequences, around 95% of them detected once, and roughly 0.16% sits in the top ten. V dropped 1 base and J dropped 5; count of bases not matched to a gene: 10. The CDR3 has 15 amino acids. The V gene's germline CDR1 is SQVTM and CDR2 ANQGSEA. The study sequenced TCR beta in blood CD8+ and CD4+ T cells. Patients with stable or active relapsing-remitting disease, all of them treatment-naive, made up the multiple sclerosis controls.

Sample: CD8+ T cells from PBMCs. The receptor was derived from a human donor with multiple sclerosis. V and J are TRBV29-1 and TRBJ2-5; 7 bases line up with TRBD2. This CDR3 is CSVEGVGTNAETQYF. The DNA for the CDR3 is TGCAGCGTTGAAGGGGTGGGGACTAACGCCGAGACCCAGTACTTC. The full variable domain, with the rest looked up from reference TRBV29-1 and TRBJ2-5, is SAVISQKPSRDICQRGTSLTIQCQVDSQVTMMFWYRQQPGQSLTLIATANQGSEATYESGFVIDKFPISRPNLTFSTLTVSNMSPEDSSIYLCSVEGVGTNAETQYFGPGTRLLVL.